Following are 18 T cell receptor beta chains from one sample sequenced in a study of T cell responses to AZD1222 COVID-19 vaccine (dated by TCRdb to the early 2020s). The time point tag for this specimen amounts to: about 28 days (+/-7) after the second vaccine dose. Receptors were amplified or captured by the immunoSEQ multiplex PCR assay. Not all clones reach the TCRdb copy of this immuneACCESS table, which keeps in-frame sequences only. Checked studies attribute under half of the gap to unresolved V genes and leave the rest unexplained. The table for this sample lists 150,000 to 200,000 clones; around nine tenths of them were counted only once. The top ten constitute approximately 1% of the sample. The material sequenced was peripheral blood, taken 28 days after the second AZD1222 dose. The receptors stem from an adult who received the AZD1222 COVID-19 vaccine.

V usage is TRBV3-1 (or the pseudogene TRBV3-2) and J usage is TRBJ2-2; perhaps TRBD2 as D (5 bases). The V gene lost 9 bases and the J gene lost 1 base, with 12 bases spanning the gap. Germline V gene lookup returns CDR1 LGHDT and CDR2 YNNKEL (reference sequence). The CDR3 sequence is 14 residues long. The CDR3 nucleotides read TGTGCCAGTCTAGCCTCTCGGAACACCGGGGAGCTGTTTTTT. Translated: CASLASRNTGELFF.

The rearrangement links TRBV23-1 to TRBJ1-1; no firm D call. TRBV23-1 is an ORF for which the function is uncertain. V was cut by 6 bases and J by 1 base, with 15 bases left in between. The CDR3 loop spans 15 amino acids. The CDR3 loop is CASSLSGLRNTEAFF. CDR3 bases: TGCGCCAGCAGCCTCAGTGGGTTGAGGAACACTGAAGCTTTCTTT.

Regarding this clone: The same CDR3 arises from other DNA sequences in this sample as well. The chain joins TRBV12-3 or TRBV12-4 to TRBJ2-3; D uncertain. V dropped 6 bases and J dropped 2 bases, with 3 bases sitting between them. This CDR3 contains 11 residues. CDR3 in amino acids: CASSLTDTQYF. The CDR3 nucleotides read TGTGCCAGCAGCCTCACAGATACGCAGTATTTT.

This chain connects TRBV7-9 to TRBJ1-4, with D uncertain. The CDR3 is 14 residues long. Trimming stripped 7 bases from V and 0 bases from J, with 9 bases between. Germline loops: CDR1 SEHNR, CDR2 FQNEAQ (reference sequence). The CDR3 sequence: CASTLGATNEKLFF. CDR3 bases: TGTGCCAGCACCCTAGGCGCAACTAATGAAAAACTGTTTTTT. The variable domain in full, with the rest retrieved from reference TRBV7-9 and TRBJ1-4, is DTGVSQNPRHKITKRGQNVTFRCDPISEHNRLYWYRQTLGQGPEFLTYFQNEAQLEKSRLLSDRFSAERPKGSFSTLEIQRTEQGDSAMYLCASTLGATNEKLFFGSGTQLSVL.

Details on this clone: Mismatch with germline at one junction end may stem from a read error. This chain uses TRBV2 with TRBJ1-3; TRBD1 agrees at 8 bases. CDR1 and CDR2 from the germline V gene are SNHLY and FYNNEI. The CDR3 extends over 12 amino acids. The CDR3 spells CASSENRGAAIF. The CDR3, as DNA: TGTGCCAGCAGTGAGAACAGGGGGGCAGCGATCTTT.

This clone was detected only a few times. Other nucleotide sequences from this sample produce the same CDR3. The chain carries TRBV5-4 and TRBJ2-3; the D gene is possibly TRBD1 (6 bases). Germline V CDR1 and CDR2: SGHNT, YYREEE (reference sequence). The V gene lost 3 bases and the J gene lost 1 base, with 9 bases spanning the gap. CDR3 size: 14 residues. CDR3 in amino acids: CASSSGTRTDTQYF. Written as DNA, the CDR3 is TGTGCCAGCAGCTCGGGGACACGCACAGATACGCAGTATTTT.

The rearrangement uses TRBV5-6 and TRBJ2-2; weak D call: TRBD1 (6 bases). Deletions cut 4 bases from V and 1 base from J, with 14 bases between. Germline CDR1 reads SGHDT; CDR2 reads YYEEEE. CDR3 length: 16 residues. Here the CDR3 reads CASSPGHLVNTGELFF. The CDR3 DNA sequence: TGTGCCAGCAGCCCGGGACATCTCGTGAACACCGGGGAGCTGTTTTTT.

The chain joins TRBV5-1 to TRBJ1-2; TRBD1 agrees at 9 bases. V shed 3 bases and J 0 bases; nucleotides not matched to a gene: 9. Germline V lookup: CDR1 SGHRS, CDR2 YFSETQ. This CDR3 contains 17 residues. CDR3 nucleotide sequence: TGCGCCAGCAGCTCAGGACAGGGGACAACCCCTAACTATGGCTACACCTTC. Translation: CASSSGQGTTPNYGYTF.

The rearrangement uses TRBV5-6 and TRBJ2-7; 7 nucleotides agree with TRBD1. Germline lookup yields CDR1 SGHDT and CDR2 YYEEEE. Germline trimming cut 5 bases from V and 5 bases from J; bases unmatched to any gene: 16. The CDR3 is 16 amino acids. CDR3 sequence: CASRGQVKDYVDEQYF. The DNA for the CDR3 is TGTGCCAGCAGAGGACAGGTAAAAGATTATGTAGACGAGCAGTACTTC.

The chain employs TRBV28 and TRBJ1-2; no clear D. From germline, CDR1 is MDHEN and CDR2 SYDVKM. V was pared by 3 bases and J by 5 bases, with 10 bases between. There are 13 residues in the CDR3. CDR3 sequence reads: CASSFTPGYGYTF. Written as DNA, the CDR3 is TGTGCCAGCAGTTTCACCCCGGGGTATGGCTACACCTTC.

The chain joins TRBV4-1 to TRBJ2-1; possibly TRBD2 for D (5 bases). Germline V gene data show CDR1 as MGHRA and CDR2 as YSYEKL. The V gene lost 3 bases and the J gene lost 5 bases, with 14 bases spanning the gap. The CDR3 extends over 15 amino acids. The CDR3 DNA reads TGCGCCAGCAGCCACCCTATCCGGGAACACAATGAGCAGTTCTTC. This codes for CASSHPIREHNEQFF.

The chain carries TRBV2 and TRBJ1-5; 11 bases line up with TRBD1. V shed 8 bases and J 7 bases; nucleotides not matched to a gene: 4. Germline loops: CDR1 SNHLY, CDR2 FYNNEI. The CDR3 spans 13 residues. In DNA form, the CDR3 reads TGTGCCAGCGCCGGACAGGGGGCCCAGCCCCAGCATTTT. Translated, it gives CASAGQGAQPQHF. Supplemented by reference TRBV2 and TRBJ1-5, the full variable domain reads EPEVTQTPSHQVTQMGQEVILRCVPISNHLYFYWYRQILGQKVEFLVSFYNNEISEKSEIFDDQFSVERPDGSNFTLKIRSTKLEDSAMYFCASAGQGAQPQHFGDGTRLSIL.

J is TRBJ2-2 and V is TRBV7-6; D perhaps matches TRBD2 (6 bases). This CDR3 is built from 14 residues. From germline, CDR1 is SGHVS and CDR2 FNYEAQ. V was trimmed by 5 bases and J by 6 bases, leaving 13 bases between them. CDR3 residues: CASSRRDGPGELFF. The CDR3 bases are TGTGCCAGCAGCCGGAGGGATGGCCCCGGGGAGCTGTTTTTT.

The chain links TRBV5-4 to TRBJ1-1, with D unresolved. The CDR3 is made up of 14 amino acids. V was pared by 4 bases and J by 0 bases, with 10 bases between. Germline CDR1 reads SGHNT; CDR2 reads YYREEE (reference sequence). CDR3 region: CASSGGAMNTEAFF. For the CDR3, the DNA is TGTGCCAGCAGCGGAGGTGCCATGAACACTGAAGCTTTCTTT.

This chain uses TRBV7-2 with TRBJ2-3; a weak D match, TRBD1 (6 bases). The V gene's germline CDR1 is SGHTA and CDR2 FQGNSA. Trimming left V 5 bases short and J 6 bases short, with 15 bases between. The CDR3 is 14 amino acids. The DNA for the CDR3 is TGTGCCAGCAGCCCGCGACAGGTCGGGGATACGCAGTATTTT. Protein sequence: CASSPRQVGDTQYF. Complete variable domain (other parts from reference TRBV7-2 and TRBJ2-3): GAGVSQSPSNKVTEKGKDVELRCDPISGHTALYWYRQSLGQGLEFLIYFQGNSAPDKSGLPSDRFSAERTGGSVSTLTIQRTQQEDSAVYLCASSPRQVGDTQYFGPGTRLTVL.

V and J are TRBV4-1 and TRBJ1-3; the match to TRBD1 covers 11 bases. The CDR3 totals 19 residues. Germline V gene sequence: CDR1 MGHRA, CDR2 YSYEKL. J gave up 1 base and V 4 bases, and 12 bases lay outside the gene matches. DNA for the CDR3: TGCGCCAGCAGCCCCCTAGGGCAAGGACAGGGGGCATCTGGAAACACCATATATTTT. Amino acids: CASSPLGQGQGASGNTIYF.

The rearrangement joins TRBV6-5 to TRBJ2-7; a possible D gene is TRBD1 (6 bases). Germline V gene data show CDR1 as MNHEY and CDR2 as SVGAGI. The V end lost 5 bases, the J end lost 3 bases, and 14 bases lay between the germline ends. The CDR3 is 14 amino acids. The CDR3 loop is CASSPGQLSYEQYF. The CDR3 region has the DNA TGTGCCAGCAGTCCCGGACAGTTGAGCTACGAGCAGTACTTC.

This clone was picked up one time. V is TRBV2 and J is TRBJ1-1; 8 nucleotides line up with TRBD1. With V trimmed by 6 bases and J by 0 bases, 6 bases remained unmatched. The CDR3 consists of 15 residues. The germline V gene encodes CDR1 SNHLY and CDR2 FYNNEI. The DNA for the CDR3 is TGTGCCAGCAGGGACCCGGGACAGGTGAACACTGAAGCTTTCTTT. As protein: CASRDPGQVNTEAFF.